By frequency in the sample, the clone carrying this T cell receptor (beta chain) is medium-sized (0.01 to 0.1%). TCRdb's table, derived via immunoSEQ multiplex PCR, lists solely in-frame clones and lacks some. The sample has about 23,000 clones, 45% to 55% seen once. This sample is drawn from a study of radiation and T cells in renal cell carcinoma. This sample's treatment: treatment-naive control, cytoreductive nephrectomy. With 0 bases removed from V and 1 base from J, the gap between germline ends came to 14 bases. This CDR3 has 16 amino acids. Per germline, CDR1 SGDLS and CDR2 YYNGEE. This material consisted of tumor tissue, taken from a patient whose treatment was nephrectomy without radiotherapy. The chain uses TRBV9 and TRBJ2-7, with D maybe TRBD1 (6 bases). The TCR was taken from a human donor with renal cell carcinoma. DNA for the CDR3: TGTGCCAGCAGCGTAGGCGACAGGAGGAAATCCTACGAGCAGTACTTC. The encoded protein is CASSVGDRRKSYEQYF. The full variable domain, with the rest looked up from reference TRBV9 and TRBJ2-7, is DSGVTQTPKHLITATGQRVTLRCSPRSGDLSVYWYQQSLDQGLQFLIQYYNGEERAKGNILERFSAQQFPDLHSELNLSSLELGDSALYFCASSVGDRRKSYEQYFGPGTRLTVT.